The clone carrying this T cell receptor beta chain has only a few counts. Its target is unknown. The sample is drawn from a study of T cell repertoires in cytomegalovirus infection. Broader study findings: Summed frequency of shared TCR beta families picked out CMV carriers who also had the relevant HLA. Dominant in the ex vivo response were TCR beta clonotypes restricted by HLA-C and specific for CMV.

One entry per CDR3 protein results from TCRdb running MiXCR on the reads. This table holds 750,000 to 900,000 distinct CDR3 sequences, just under 30% found once. The CDR3 consists of 15 residues. V dropped 3 bases and J dropped 7; count of bases not matched to a gene: 4. Germline-derived CDR1 and CDR2 are SGHAT and FQNNGV. The TCR sequence derives from a human donor in good health (CMV status not recorded). Some clones in this sample may be carry-over from other donors' samples. Specimen: cultured CD8+ T cells from PBMCs, collected from culture after CMV antigen stimulation. This chain uses TRBV11-2 with TRBJ2-2; 11 nucleotides agree with TRBD2. The CDR3 nucleotides are TGTGCCAGCAGCTTTGGGACTAGCGGTGGCGGGGAGCTGTTTTTT. Amino acids: CASSFGTSGGGELFF.